The present T cell receptor beta chain was sequenced within a study of T cell repertoires in cytomegalovirus infection. Study-level background: Public TCR beta signatures marked donors with CMV infection and the matching HLA.

MiXCR, applied by TCRdb to the reads, yields one record per CDR3 protein. The table includes a few hundred thousand distinct CDR3 sequences, roughly 34% detected once. Regarding the study as a whole: Cumulative public TCR beta family frequency identified CMV carriers with the relevant HLA.

This clonotype appeared a few times. No antigen is known for it. The CDR3 extends over 15 amino acids. V was shortened by 6 bases and J by 2 bases, with 14 bases between the two germline ends. This receptor was taken from a human donor in good health (CMV status not recorded). Some clones in this sample may be carry-over from other donors' samples. The chain carries TRBV12-3 or TRBV12-4 and TRBJ1-5, with D perhaps matching TRBD1 (5 bases). The sequenced sample was cultured PBMCs, obtained from culture after CMV antigen stimulation. The CDR3 reads CASSRGDRRNQPQHF. The CDR3 nucleotides read TGTGCCAGCAGCCGTGGGGACCGTCGCAATCAGCCCCAGCATTTT.